The TCR beta chain described here comes from a study of blood T cell repertoires in COVID-19. As for the study in general: From the United States, Italy and Spain came samples of acute and convalescent COVID-19. T cells, B-cell-depleted T cells, or PBMCs supplied cDNA or gDNA.

As handled by the study authors: Amplification of reference gene primers was used by the study to estimate nucleated cell counts. Repertoires were generated with immunoSEQ multiplex PCR, while TCRdb's copy carries only in-frame clones and drops some. V and J calls and clone size are copied from that table; D and trimming were computed from the DNA. This sample has some 220,000 clones, with 92% found just once. V gave up 4 bases and J gave up 0 bases, with 11 bases separating them. The CDR3 contains 15 residues. Germline V gene lookup returns CDR1 MRHNA and CDR2 SNTAGT. The receptor was derived from a man under 40 with COVID-19, enrolled during active disease. The sample comprised peripheral blood. The rearrangement uses TRBV6-4 and TRBJ2-3; the D gene is possibly TRBD1 (6 bases). The CDR3 DNA reads TGTGCCAGCAGTGTTGGGACACCCAGCACAGATACGCAGTATTTT. This encodes CASSVGTPSTDTQYF.